The 32 T cell receptor beta chains below all came from one sample that was sequenced in a study of Ad26.COV2.S vaccination and SARS-CoV-2 variants. Repertoires were generated with immunoSEQ multiplex PCR, while TCRdb's copy carries only in-frame clones and drops some. This table has some 350,000 clones, 85% appearing once. The treatment here: approximately 18 received Ad26.COV2.S at low or high dose, single or two shots; several received placebo; per-sample allocation not given. Sampling took place 63 days after the first vaccine or placebo injection. The source material was peripheral blood, sampled in a trial of Ad26.COV2.S vaccine versus placebo. The origin of the receptors is a person between 18 and 60 years old who received the Ad26.COV2.S COVID-19 vaccine or a placebo.

This chain links TRBV11-2 with TRBJ2-3; 9 nucleotides line up with TRBD1. This CDR3 has 15 residues. Germline trimming cut 4 bases from V and 2 bases from J; bases unmatched to any gene: 4. Germline CDR1 is SGHAT and CDR2 is FQNNGV. The DNA for the CDR3 is TGTGCCAGCAGCTCGGGACAGGGTGACACAGATACGCAGTATTTT. It yields the protein CASSSGQGDTDTQYF.

The CDR3 nucleotides read TGTGCCAGCAGTTTCGATCCCAACGGGGCGGGCGAAAAACTGTTTTTT. Translating it yields CASSFDPNGAGEKLFF. The chain is built from TRBV28 and TRBJ1-4, with a tentative D call TRBD1 (5 bases). The V end lost 3 bases, the J end lost 8 bases, and 19 bases lay between the germline ends. This CDR3 contains 16 residues. Germline V lookup: CDR1 MDHEN, CDR2 SYDVKM.

The chain couples TRBV6-5 to TRBJ1-1; D is unclear. V lost 6 bases and J lost 1, with 15 bases in between. Germline V gene lookup returns CDR1 MNHEY and CDR2 SVGAGI. This CDR3 contains 15 residues. CDR3 amino acids: CASRLSRAQNTEAFF. CDR3 bases: TGTGCCAGCAGACTGAGCCGGGCACAGAACACTGAAGCTTTCTTT.

The gene calls are TRBV27 and TRBJ2-1; TRBD1 might be the D (5 bases). The CDR3 sequence is 12 residues long. CDR1 is MNHEY and CDR2 is SMNVEV in the germline V gene (reference sequence). V lost 1 base to trimming and J lost 9 bases, with 7 bases between them. The DNA of the CDR3 is TGTGCCAGCAGTTTATTAGGGGCTGAGCAGTTCTTC. It yields the protein CASSLLGAEQFF.

The V and J genes are TRBV28 and TRBJ2-2; D unresolved. This CDR3 is built from 14 residues. Trimming removed 8 bases at V and 2 bases at J, with 12 bases between. Germline CDR1 MDHEN, CDR2 SYDVKM. In DNA, the CDR3 is TGTGCCAGCCTATTTAGCAGAAACACCGGGGAGCTGTTTTTT. Residues: CASLFSRNTGELFF.

This clone has a handful of counts. V gene TRBV9 combines with J gene TRBJ2-2; 8 bases match TRBD2. With 0 bases clipped from V and 4 bases from J, the junction kept 8 bases outside the gene matches. The CDR3 spans 17 residues. Germline CDR1 is SGDLS and CDR2 is YYNGEE. CDR3 amino acids: CASSVGGAGDTTGELFF. The CDR3 DNA is TGTGCCAGCAGCGTAGGAGGAGCGGGGGATACCACCGGGGAGCTGTTTTTT.

The chain uses TRBV2 and TRBJ2-1; D not certain. The CDR3 spans 14 residues. V was shortened by 7 bases and J by 0 bases, with 10 bases between the two germline ends. Per germline, CDR1 SNHLY and CDR2 FYNNEI. CDR3: CASMVMGSYNEQFF. The CDR3 bases are TGTGCCAGCATGGTGATGGGCTCCTACAATGAGCAGTTCTTC.

The V and J genes are TRBV11-2 and TRBJ2-2; the D is unclear. Trimming pared 4 bases from V and 9 bases from J, leaving 15 bases between. The CDR3 consists of 14 residues. The V gene's germline CDR1 is SGHAT and CDR2 FQNNGV. The CDR3 reads CASSSPWGNRELFF. The CDR3 bases are TGTGCCAGCAGCTCCCCTTGGGGTAATCGGGAGCTGTTTTTT.

This chain links TRBV25-1 with TRBJ1-1; D might be TRBD1 (6 bases). Germline V gene sequence: CDR1 MGHDK, CDR2 SYGVNS. CDR3 length equals 16 residues. V was pared by 3 bases and J by 0 bases, with 14 bases between. DNA for the CDR3: TGTGCCAGCAGTGACGGAGGGGGTGGGATGAACACTGAAGCTTTCTTT. Protein product: CASSDGGGGMNTEAFF.

The chain combines TRBV10-3 with TRBJ1-6; tentatively, D is TRBD1 (5 bases). V lost 6 bases and J lost 11, with 17 bases in between. From germline, CDR1 is ENHRY and CDR2 SYGVKD. The CDR3 is 14 residues long. CDR3: CAIRGDSIATPLHF. For the CDR3, the DNA is TGTGCCATCAGAGGAGACAGCATCGCGACACCCCTCCACTTT.

J is TRBJ1-6 and V is TRBV5-6; the D is unclear. The CDR3 is made up of 15 amino acids. Deletions cut 1 base from V and 9 bases from J, with 14 bases between. Germline-derived CDR1 and CDR2 are SGHDT and YYEEEE. CDR3 region: CASSLLSFETSPLHF. The CDR3 DNA reads TGTGCCAGCAGCTTGCTGAGTTTTGAGACTTCACCCCTCCACTTT.

The chain joins TRBV4-1 to TRBJ2-1; no reliable D call. The CDR3 is 14 amino acids. In germline, CDR1 is MGHRA, CDR2 YSYEKL. Deletions cut 2 bases from V and 3 bases from J, with 8 bases between. The CDR3: CASSQMFVYNEQFF. The CDR3 DNA follows: TGCGCCAGCAGCCAAATGTTTGTCTACAATGAGCAGTTCTTC.

The V call is TRBV19, the J call TRBJ2-1, with 10 bases matching TRBD1. CDR1 is LNHDA and CDR2 is SQIVND in the germline V gene (reference sequence). V lost 0 bases, J lost 9 bases, and 8 bases stayed unmatched. This CDR3 spans 16 amino acids. The CDR3 here is CASSIDPVTGGSEQFF. The DNA for the CDR3 is TGTGCCAGTAGTATAGATCCAGTGACAGGGGGCAGTGAGCAGTTCTTC.

The V call is TRBV5-1, the J call TRBJ2-1; D perhaps matches TRBD2 (6 bases). Germline V lookup: CDR1 SGHRS, CDR2 YFSETQ. The CDR3 is 15 amino acids. V gave up 9 bases and J gave up 10 bases, with 26 bases separating them. The CDR3 reads CATSDGGMSHREQFF. The CDR3 bases are TGCGCCACCTCCGACGGCGGGATGTCCCACCGAGAGCAGTTCTTC.

The rearrangement uses TRBV27 and TRBJ2-7; D might be TRBD1 or TRBD2, each matching 5 bases. Germline CDR1 is MNHEY and CDR2 is SMNVEV (reference sequence). The CDR3 spans 13 residues. Trimming left V 2 bases short and J 4 bases short, with 9 bases between. The CDR3 sequence is CASSLAWGYEQYF. For the CDR3, the DNA is TGTGCCAGCAGTTTAGCATGGGGGTACGAGCAGTACTTC.

The chain is built from TRBV9 and TRBJ2-2; D possibly corresponds to TRBD2 (5 bases). Germline V gene sequence: CDR1 SGDLS, CDR2 YYNGEE. Trimming removed 0 bases at V and 4 bases at J, with 10 bases between. This CDR3 spans 15 amino acids. CDR3 sequence reads: CASSVDPSTTGELFF. CDR3 nucleotides: TGTGCCAGCAGCGTAGACCCTAGCACCACCGGGGAGCTGTTTTTT.

The gene calls are TRBV18 and TRBJ2-3; D assignment may be TRBD1 or TRBD2 (5 bases each). The ends were cut back, 4 bases at V and 1 base at J, with 18 bases in the middle. Germline V gene lookup returns CDR1 KGHSH and CDR2 LQKENI. This CDR3 has 17 amino acids. The CDR3 here is CASSLLGTIGGTDTQYF. CDR3 DNA: TGTGCCAGCTCACTTTTGGGGACGATCGGGGGCACAGATACGCAGTATTTT.

This clone is a singleton in its sample. This may be a read error: a much more frequent sequence differs by one nucleotide. This CDR3 reads CASSFGGRAYNEQFF. The CDR3 DNA reads TGTGCCAGCAGCTTCGGAGGGAGGGCCTACAATGAGCAGTTCTTC. The V and J genes are TRBV7-9 and TRBJ2-1; 7 nucleotides match TRBD2. Germline values: CDR1 SEHNR, CDR2 FQNEAQ (reference sequence). The ends lost 3 bases at V and 2 bases at J; junction bases unmatched: 4. The CDR3 sequence is 15 residues long.

The chain uses TRBV3-1 (or the pseudogene TRBV3-2) and TRBJ2-1, with 7 bases identical to TRBD2. The V segment lost 1 base and the J segment 2 bases; nucleotides outside the gene matches: 2. This CDR3 has 15 residues. CDR1 LGHDT and CDR2 YNNKEL come from the germline V gene (reference sequence). The CDR3 region has the DNA TGTGCCAGCAGCCAAGTAGCGGGTCCCTACAATGAGCAGTTCTTC. Encoded protein: CASSQVAGPYNEQFF.

The rearrangement joins TRBV15 to TRBJ1-4; D is ambiguous. CDR1 is LNHNV and CDR2 is YYDKDF in the germline V gene (reference sequence). V lost 5 bases, J lost 4 bases, and 20 bases lay in between. The CDR3 contains 17 residues. The CDR3 sequence: CATSSRGVFVYNEKLFF. The CDR3 DNA follows: TGTGCCACCAGCTCGCGCGGGGTCTTCGTCTATAATGAAAAACTGTTTTTT.

The chain couples TRBV5-1 to TRBJ1-3, with D tentatively TRBD1 (6 bases). The CDR3 loop spans 16 amino acids. The V end lost 2 bases, the J end lost 1 base, and 13 bases lay between the germline ends. Germline lookup yields CDR1 SGHRS and CDR2 YFSETQ. CDR3 nucleotides: TGCGCCAGCAGCTTCGGACAGCCCGGATCTGGAAACACCATATATTTT. Its translation: CASSFGQPGSGNTIYF.

This clone showed up just a few times. CDR3 coding DNA: TGTGCCAGCAGTCCACCGACAGGAAATAGTTCACCCCTCCACTTT. Its protein product is CASSPPTGNSSPLHF. The chain recombines TRBV28 with TRBJ1-6, with a tentative D call TRBD1 (6 bases). This CDR3 spans 15 amino acids. Trimming stripped 5 bases from V and 9 bases from J, with 17 bases between. The germline CDR1 and CDR2 sequences are MDHEN and SYDVKM.

This clone was seen a single time. This chain connects TRBV6-6 to TRBJ2-7, with 10 positions matching TRBD1. Germline lookup yields CDR1 MNHNY and CDR2 SVGAGI (reference sequence). The J segment lost 7 bases and the V segment lost 6 bases, leaving 9 bases of the junction unmatched. The CDR3 runs to 14 residues. The CDR3 protein is CASSPGTGVEEQYF. For the CDR3, the DNA is TGTGCCAGCAGCCCCGGGACAGGGGTAGAAGAGCAGTACTTC.

The chain uses TRBV14 and TRBJ1-2; the D gene is possibly TRBD1 (5 bases). Germline V gene lookup returns CDR1 SGHDN and CDR2 FVKESK. The CDR3 sequence is 13 residues long. Trimming removed 3 bases from V and 4 bases from J, with 9 bases in between. The CDR3 here is CASSQTAAYGYTF. CDR3 in DNA: TGTGCCAGCAGCCAGACAGCTGCCTATGGCTACACCTTC.

This chain connects TRBV6-5 to TRBJ1-1, with D unclear. Looked up from germline, CDR1 is MNHEY and CDR2 is SVGAGI. The CDR3 covers 14 residues. Trimming pared 6 bases from V and 0 bases from J, leaving 11 bases between. The CDR3: CASSPSGVNTEAFF. The DNA for the CDR3 is TGTGCCAGCAGCCCCTCGGGAGTGAACACTGAAGCTTTCTTT.

This chain uses TRBV7-9 with TRBJ2-1; D possibly corresponds to TRBD1 (6 bases). Germline loops: CDR1 SEHNR, CDR2 FQNEAQ (reference sequence). Trimming removed 8 bases from V and 3 bases from J, with 14 bases in between. This CDR3 has 14 residues. CDR3 nucleotide sequence: TGTGCCAGCGAAAGGGCAGGGGTCTACAATGAGCAGTTCTTC. Amino acids: CASERAGVYNEQFF.

The chain carries TRBV10-3 and TRBJ1-2; unclear D gene. The CDR3 runs to 11 residues. The V gene's germline CDR1 is ENHRY and CDR2 SYGVKD. The V gene lost 0 bases and the J gene lost 5 bases, with 1 base spanning the gap. The CDR3 loop is CAISESYGYTF. CDR3 nucleotide sequence: TGTGCCATCAGTGAGTCTTATGGCTACACCTTC.

The chain links TRBV7-8 to TRBJ2-7, with TRBD2 matching 7 bases. V was clipped by 2 bases and J by 5 bases; unmatched bases: 12. CDR1 is SGHVS and CDR2 is FQNEAQ in the germline V gene. The CDR3 has 16 residues. The CDR3 sequence is CASSLYPTTSTHEQYF. CDR3 sequence (DNA): TGTGCCAGCAGCTTATACCCGACGACTAGCACCCACGAGCAGTACTTC.

The rearrangement links TRBV10-2 to TRBJ2-7; D uncertain. V was shortened by 2 bases and J by 4 bases, with 6 bases between the two germline ends. Per germline, CDR1 WSHSY and CDR2 SAAADI. This CDR3 comprises 12 residues. The CDR3 nucleotides are TGCGCCAGCAGTGAGGGATCTTACGAGCAGTACTTC. Protein product: CASSEGSYEQYF.

This chain uses TRBV7-2 with TRBJ2-1; D unclear. V shed 1 base and J shed 16 bases, with 17 bases lying between them. This CDR3 contains 13 residues. Germline V lookup: CDR1 SGHTA, CDR2 FQGNSA. The CDR3, as DNA: TGTGCCAGCAGCTTAGGCTTGTCAGGACCCATTTTCTTC. It yields the protein CASSLGLSGPIFF.

This clone was found once. In nucleotides, the CDR3 is TGTGCCATCAGTGATTACGGCTCTGGTACTGAAGCTTTCTTT. This sequence encodes CAISDYGSGTEAFF. The chain is built from TRBV10-3 and TRBJ1-1, with no clear D. V lost 3 bases to trimming and J lost 5 bases, with 13 bases between them. Per the germline V gene, CDR1 is ENHRY and CDR2 is SYGVKD. This CDR3 is 14 amino acids long.

This clone is a singleton in its sample. This chain joins TRBV18 and TRBJ2-1; 9 nucleotides line up with TRBD1. The CDR3 runs 16 residues. The germline CDR1 and CDR2 sequences are KGHSH and LQKENI. V lost 5 bases to trimming and J lost 7 bases; unmatched junction nucleotides: 12. In nucleotides, the CDR3 is TGTGCCAGCTCATCTGGGACAGGGTATTTGGGGAATGAGCAGTTCTTC. Translating gives CASSSGTGYLGNEQFF.